The sequence of this T cell receptor beta chain was determined in a study of shared clonotypes between healthy human individuals. Germline V gene data show CDR1 as KGHSH and CDR2 as LQKENI. This CDR3 comprises 14 residues. The ends were cut back, 3 bases at V and 3 bases at J, with 11 bases in the middle. Measured with immunoSEQ multiplex PCR; TCRdb has only the in-frame clones, and not every one. This sample yields a few million clones, of which over 90% are seen a single time; about 0.37% belongs to the top ten. The V and J genes are TRBV18 and TRBJ1-1; D is undetermined. The receptor was derived from a man younger than 30 in good health. Some clones in this sample may be carry-over from other donors' samples. Sequencing input: naive CD4+ T cells from PBMCs. Subset: CD45RA+ positively selected. CDR3 DNA sequence: TGTGCCAGCTCACCGGTCTTATACTACACTGAAGCTTTCTTT. Encoded protein: CASSPVLYYTEAFF.